A selection of T cell receptor beta chains follows, all from one sample in a study of response to subunit inactivated influenza vaccine. TCRdb recomputed calls from the RT-PCR reads with MiXCR, one row per CDR3 protein. The data contain hundreds of thousands of distinct CDR3 sequences, about 12% of them singletons. Sample: non-naive T cells sorted from PBMCs, taken roughly 2 weeks before vaccination. Every receptor here comes from a man between 50 and 59 years old who received an inactivated influenza vaccine. Both conserved end residues are part of each CDR3. The D gene is left open where the match is weak. The size of a clone is reported for some rows only, either as once, few or many, or as a class for expanded clones.

d_call: -
v_call: TRBV10-3
clone_size: -
j_call: TRBJ2-5
cdr3_length: 13
cdr3_aa: CAISPGVGETQYF
cdr3_nt: TGTGCCATCAGTCCAGGGGTTGGAGAGACCCAGTACTTC

d_call: -
v_call: TRBV20-1
clone_size: -
j_call: TRBJ1-6
cdr3_length: 14
cdr3_aa: CSARGGSNNSPLHF
cdr3_nt: TGCAGTGCTAGAGGGGGGTCCAATAATTCACCCCTCCACTTT

d_call: -
v_call: TRBV12-3/TRBV12-4
clone_size: few
j_call: TRBJ2-3
cdr3_length: 14
cdr3_aa: CASRDSGFKDTQYF
cdr3_nt: TGTGCCAGCAGAGATTCAGGGTTTAAAGATACGCAGTATTTT

d_call: -
v_call: TRBV20-1
clone_size: -
j_call: TRBJ1-2
cdr3_length: 13
cdr3_aa: CSAPPGQGEGYTF
cdr3_nt: TGCAGTGCTCCTCCGGGACAAGGGGAGGGCTACACCTTC

d_call: -
v_call: TRBV9
clone_size: few
j_call: TRBJ2-7
cdr3_length: 14
cdr3_aa: CASSVDGSGYEQYF
cdr3_nt: TGTGCCAGCAGCGTAGATGGTAGCGGCTACGAGCAGTACTTC

d_call: TRBD1
v_call: TRBV20-1
clone_size: -
j_call: TRBJ2-1
cdr3_length: 14
cdr3_aa: CSARKTGIYNEQFF
cdr3_nt: TGCAGTGCTCGCAAGACAGGGATCTACAATGAGCAGTTCTTC

d_call: TRBD2
v_call: TRBV4-1
clone_size: few
j_call: TRBJ2-2
cdr3_length: 16
cdr3_aa: CASKSGGAGGTGELFF
cdr3_nt: TGCGCCAGCAAAAGCGGGGGGGCAGGTGGCACCGGGGAGCTGTTTTTT

d_call: -
v_call: TRBV28
clone_size: -
j_call: TRBJ1-5
cdr3_length: 11
cdr3_aa: CASSFRQPQHF
cdr3_nt: TGTGCCAGCAGTTTCAGGCAGCCCCAGCATTTT

d_call: -
v_call: TRBV20-1
clone_size: many
j_call: TRBJ2-5
cdr3_length: 14
cdr3_aa: CSADLGARQETQYF
cdr3_nt: TGCAGTGCTGATTTGGGGGCCCGACAAGAGACCCAGTACTTC

d_call: TRBD2
v_call: TRBV5-4
clone_size: -
j_call: TRBJ2-5
cdr3_length: 17
cdr3_aa: CASRTGTSGRAGETQYF
cdr3_nt: TGTGCCAGCAGAACCGGGACTAGCGGGAGGGCCGGGGAGACCCAGTACTTC

d_call: TRBD1
v_call: TRBV28
clone_size: few
j_call: TRBJ2-5
cdr3_length: 15
cdr3_aa: CASSFFQGAKETQYF
cdr3_nt: TGTGCCAGCAGTTTCTTTCAGGGGGCAAAAGAGACCCAGTACTTC

d_call: -
v_call: TRBV7-2
clone_size: few
j_call: TRBJ2-1
cdr3_length: 15
cdr3_aa: CASSKQGPSYNEQFF
cdr3_nt: TGTGCCAGCAGCAAGCAGGGCCCCTCTTACAATGAGCAGTTCTTC

d_call: TRBD1
v_call: TRBV12-3/TRBV12-4
clone_size: few
j_call: TRBJ2-7
cdr3_length: 13
cdr3_aa: CASRVQGATEQYF
cdr3_nt: TGTGCCAGCAGAGTACAGGGGGCCACGGAGCAGTACTTC

d_call: -
v_call: TRBV24-1
clone_size: -
j_call: TRBJ1-5
cdr3_length: 14
cdr3_aa: CATSHTGTNQPQHF
cdr3_nt: TGTGCCACCAGCCACACAGGGACCAATCAGCCCCAGCATTTT

d_call: -
v_call: TRBV7-9
clone_size: -
j_call: TRBJ2-1
cdr3_length: 17
cdr3_aa: CASSLAMRGLRDNEQFF
cdr3_nt: TGTGCCAGCAGCTTAGCAATGAGAGGACTACGAGACAATGAGCAGTTCTTC

d_call: TRBD2
v_call: TRBV20-1
clone_size: few
j_call: TRBJ2-7
cdr3_length: 14
cdr3_aa: CSARDSGSTYEQYF
cdr3_nt: TGCAGTGCTAGAGATAGCGGGAGTACTTACGAGCAGTACTTC

d_call: TRBD1
v_call: TRBV27
clone_size: few
j_call: TRBJ2-1
cdr3_length: 16
cdr3_aa: CASSSQDRGYYNEQFF
cdr3_nt: TGTGCCAGCAGTTCCCAGGACAGGGGGTACTACAATGAGCAGTTCTTC

d_call: -
v_call: TRBV3-1
clone_size: few
j_call: TRBJ1-4
cdr3_length: 15
cdr3_aa: CASSPREGFGEKLFF
cdr3_nt: TGTGCCAGCAGCCCAAGAGAGGGATTCGGCGAAAAACTGTTTTTT

d_call: -
v_call: TRBV27
clone_size: few
j_call: TRBJ1-4
cdr3_length: 17
cdr3_aa: CASSLTPWGATNEKLFF
cdr3_nt: TGTGCCAGCAGTCTGACACCCTGGGGAGCGACTAATGAAAAACTGTTTTTT

d_call: TRBD1
v_call: TRBV29-1
clone_size: many
j_call: TRBJ2-3
cdr3_length: 14
cdr3_aa: CRRAGDRDTDTQYF
cdr3_nt: TGCAGAAGAGCAGGGGACAGGGACACAGATACGCAGTATTTT

d_call: -
v_call: TRBV18
clone_size: -
j_call: TRBJ1-5
cdr3_length: 14
cdr3_aa: CASSPARGNQPQHF
cdr3_nt: TGTGCCAGCTCACCGGCGAGAGGCAATCAGCCCCAGCATTTT

d_call: -
v_call: TRBV6-1
clone_size: few
j_call: TRBJ2-1
cdr3_length: 14
cdr3_aa: CASSGGTSYNEQFF
cdr3_nt: TGTGCCAGCAGCGGGGGTACCTCCTACAATGAGCAGTTCTTC

d_call: -
v_call: TRBV5-5
clone_size: -
j_call: TRBJ2-3
cdr3_length: 15
cdr3_aa: CASSLRSSSTDTQYF
cdr3_nt: TGTGCCAGCAGCTTAAGGAGCTCTAGCACAGATACGCAGTATTTT

d_call: TRBD2
v_call: TRBV29-1
clone_size: many
j_call: TRBJ2-2
cdr3_length: 12
cdr3_aa: CSVDGGAGELFF
cdr3_nt: TGCAGCGTTGATGGGGGGGCCGGGGAGCTGTTTTTT

d_call: TRBD1
v_call: TRBV20-1
clone_size: -
j_call: TRBJ2-3
cdr3_length: 13
cdr3_aa: CSALDRGNQPQYF
cdr3_nt: TGCAGTGCTTTGGACAGGGGGAATCAGCCCCAGTATTTT

d_call: TRBD1
v_call: TRBV18
clone_size: -
j_call: TRBJ2-7
cdr3_length: 14
cdr3_aa: CASSPSGTGSEQYF
cdr3_nt: TGTGCCAGCTCACCATCGGGGACAGGGTCCGAGCAGTACTTC

d_call: TRBD1
v_call: TRBV20-1
clone_size: -
j_call: TRBJ2-7
cdr3_length: 15
cdr3_aa: CSAIPDSPGGYEQYF
cdr3_nt: TGCAGTGCTATCCCCGACAGCCCAGGGGGTTACGAGCAGTACTTC

d_call: -
v_call: TRBV12-3/TRBV12-4
clone_size: few
j_call: TRBJ1-3
cdr3_length: 13
cdr3_aa: CASKRDSGNTIYF
cdr3_nt: TGTGCCAGCAAGAGGGACTCTGGAAACACCATATATTTT

d_call: TRBD2
v_call: TRBV3-1
clone_size: few
j_call: TRBJ2-7
cdr3_length: 15
cdr3_aa: CASSHGLAGTYEQYF
cdr3_nt: TGTGCCAGCAGCCATGGACTAGCGGGAACTTACGAGCAGTACTTC

d_call: -
v_call: TRBV9
clone_size: few
j_call: TRBJ1-5
cdr3_length: 15
cdr3_aa: CASSAGERTVQPQHF
cdr3_nt: TGTGCCAGCAGCGCCGGAGAACGGACAGTTCAGCCCCAGCATTTT

d_call: TRBD1
v_call: TRBV7-9
clone_size: many
j_call: TRBJ2-1
cdr3_length: 13
cdr3_aa: CASSLRGPIEQFF
cdr3_nt: TGTGCCAGCAGCTTAAGGGGGCCGATTGAGCAGTTCTTC

d_call: TRBD1
v_call: TRBV13
clone_size: many
j_call: TRBJ2-1
cdr3_length: 16
cdr3_aa: CASSLQGQGRDNEQFF
cdr3_nt: TGTGCCAGCAGCTTACAGGGACAGGGACGGGACAATGAGCAGTTCTTC

d_call: TRBD1
v_call: TRBV7-2
clone_size: many
j_call: TRBJ1-4
cdr3_length: 15
cdr3_aa: CASSQQGGTNEKLFF
cdr3_nt: TGTGCCAGCAGCCAGCAGGGGGGAACTAATGAAAAACTGTTTTTT

d_call: -
v_call: TRBV3-1
clone_size: -
j_call: TRBJ2-5
cdr3_length: 14
cdr3_aa: CASSQGTFQETQYF
cdr3_nt: TGTGCCAGCAGCCAAGGGACTTTCCAAGAGACCCAGTACTTC

d_call: -
v_call: TRBV27
clone_size: -
j_call: TRBJ1-1
cdr3_length: 14
cdr3_aa: CASSLTRQNTEAFF
cdr3_nt: TGTGCCAGCAGTTTAACTCGACAAAACACTGAAGCTTTCTTT

d_call: TRBD1
v_call: TRBV7-9
clone_size: many
j_call: TRBJ2-5
cdr3_length: 15
cdr3_aa: CASSLQTGAQETQYF
cdr3_nt: TGTGCCAGCAGCTTACAAACAGGGGCCCAAGAGACCCAGTACTTC

d_call: TRBD1
v_call: TRBV6-1
clone_size: many
j_call: TRBJ2-2
cdr3_length: 14
cdr3_aa: CASNRDRASGELFF
cdr3_nt: TGTGCCAGCAACCGGGACAGGGCTTCGGGGGAGCTGTTTTTT

d_call: TRBD1
v_call: TRBV5-5
clone_size: -
j_call: TRBJ1-5
cdr3_length: 15
cdr3_aa: CASSPTGTGFQPQHF
cdr3_nt: TGTGCCAGCAGCCCAACCGGGACAGGGTTTCAGCCCCAGCATTTT

d_call: TRBD2
v_call: TRBV25-1
clone_size: -
j_call: TRBJ2-5
cdr3_length: 13
cdr3_aa: CASSEGGMETQYF
cdr3_nt: TGTGCCAGCAGTGAGGGGGGGATGGAGACCCAGTACTTC

d_call: TRBD1
v_call: TRBV28
clone_size: -
j_call: TRBJ1-2
cdr3_length: 16
cdr3_aa: CASSLLAAGQGHGYTF
cdr3_nt: TGTGCCAGCAGTTTATTGGCGGCCGGACAGGGGCATGGCTACACCTTC

d_call: -
v_call: TRBV7-9
clone_size: -
j_call: TRBJ2-7
cdr3_length: 14
cdr3_aa: CASSLQGALHEQYF
cdr3_nt: TGTGCCAGCAGCTTGCAAGGGGCCCTACACGAGCAGTACTTC

d_call: TRBD2
v_call: TRBV12-3/TRBV12-4
clone_size: few
j_call: TRBJ2-2
cdr3_length: 16
cdr3_aa: CASTGGTSGLAGELFF
cdr3_nt: TGTGCCAGCACCGGGGGGACTAGCGGGCTGGCCGGGGAGCTGTTTTTT

d_call: TRBD2
v_call: TRBV25-1
clone_size: many
j_call: TRBJ2-1
cdr3_length: 15
cdr3_aa: CASSEHGRAGNEQFF
cdr3_nt: TGTGCCAGCAGTGAACACGGGAGGGCCGGCAATGAGCAGTTCTTC

d_call: -
v_call: TRBV4-3
clone_size: -
j_call: TRBJ2-1
cdr3_length: 16
cdr3_aa: CASSQDGGISYNEQFF
cdr3_nt: TGCGCCAGCAGCCAAGATGGGGGGATCTCCTACAATGAGCAGTTCTTC

d_call: -
v_call: TRBV10-3
clone_size: -
j_call: TRBJ2-1
cdr3_length: 13
cdr3_aa: CAISEGGVNEQFF
cdr3_nt: TGTGCCATCAGTGAGGGCGGGGTTAATGAGCAGTTCTTC

d_call: -
v_call: TRBV2
clone_size: -
j_call: TRBJ1-5
cdr3_length: 14
cdr3_aa: CASSKDLAPQPQHF
cdr3_nt: TGTGCCAGCAGTAAAGACCTGGCCCCTCAGCCCCAGCATTTT

d_call: TRBD1
v_call: TRBV5-1
clone_size: few
j_call: TRBJ1-5
cdr3_length: 15
cdr3_aa: CASSLGQGNNQPQHF
cdr3_nt: TGCGCCAGCAGCTTGGGACAGGGGAACAATCAGCCCCAGCATTTT

d_call: -
v_call: TRBV20-1
clone_size: few
j_call: TRBJ2-3
cdr3_length: 15
cdr3_aa: CSATGRRAQTDTQYF
cdr3_nt: TGCAGTGCCACAGGGAGGAGGGCGCAGACAGATACGCAGTATTTT

d_call: -
v_call: TRBV6-1
clone_size: few
j_call: TRBJ2-2
cdr3_length: 13
cdr3_aa: CATGDRNTGELFF
cdr3_nt: TGTGCCACGGGGGACAGAAACACCGGGGAGCTGTTTTTT